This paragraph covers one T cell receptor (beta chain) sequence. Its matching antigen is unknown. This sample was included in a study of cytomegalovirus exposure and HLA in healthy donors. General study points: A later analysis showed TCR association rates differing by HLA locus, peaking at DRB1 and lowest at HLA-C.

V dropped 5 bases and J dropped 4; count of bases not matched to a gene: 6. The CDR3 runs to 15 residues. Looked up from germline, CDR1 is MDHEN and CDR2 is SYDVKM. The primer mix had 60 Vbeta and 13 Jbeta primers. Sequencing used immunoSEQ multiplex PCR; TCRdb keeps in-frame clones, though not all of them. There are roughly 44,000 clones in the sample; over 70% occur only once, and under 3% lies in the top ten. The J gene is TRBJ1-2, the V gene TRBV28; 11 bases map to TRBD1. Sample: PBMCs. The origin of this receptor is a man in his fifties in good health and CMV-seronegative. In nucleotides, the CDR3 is TGTGCCAGCAGTCTCACCGGGACAGGGGGCTATGGCTACACCTTC. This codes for CASSLTGTGGYGYTF.